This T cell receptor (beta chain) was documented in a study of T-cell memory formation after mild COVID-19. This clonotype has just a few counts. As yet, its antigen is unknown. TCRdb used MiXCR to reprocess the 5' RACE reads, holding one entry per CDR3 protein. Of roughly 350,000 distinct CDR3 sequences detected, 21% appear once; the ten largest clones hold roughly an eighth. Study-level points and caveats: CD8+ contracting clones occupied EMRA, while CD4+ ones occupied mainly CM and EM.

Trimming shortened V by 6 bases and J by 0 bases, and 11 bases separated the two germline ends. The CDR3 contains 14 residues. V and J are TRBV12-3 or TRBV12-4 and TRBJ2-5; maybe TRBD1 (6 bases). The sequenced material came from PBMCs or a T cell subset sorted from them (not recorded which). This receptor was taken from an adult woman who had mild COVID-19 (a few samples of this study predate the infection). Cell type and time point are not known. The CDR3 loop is CASSRTGYQETQYF. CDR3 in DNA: TGTGCCAGCAGCCGTACAGGGTACCAAGAGACCCAGTACTTC.